This entry describes one TCR beta chain. TCRdb's copy holds only in-frame clones and misses some; the assay was immunoSEQ multiplex PCR. The table lists 550,000 to 700,000 clones, more than 70% of them singletons. The data are from a study of shared clonotypes between healthy human individuals. Study in general: Each donor's CD4 naive and CD4 memory cells filled three plates apiece, CD8 naive two, and CD8 memory one.

CDR1 and CDR2 (germline): KGHSH, LQKENI. The CDR3 runs to 13 residues. The V and J ends lost 4 bases and 3 bases respectively, with 9 bases between them. The source is a woman between 25 and 40 years old in good health. This chain connects TRBV18 to TRBJ1-2; perhaps TRBD1 as D (5 bases). The sample taken for sequencing was memory CD4+ T cells sorted from blood. As for subset: CD45RA-negative fraction. CDR3 in amino acids: CASSRGEDYGYTF. For the CDR3, the DNA is TGTGCCAGCTCACGAGGGGAGGACTATGGCTACACCTTC.